This TCR beta chain was retrieved from a study of shared clonotypes between healthy human individuals. Deep level was the assay's run setting. Measured with immunoSEQ multiplex PCR; TCRdb has only the in-frame clones, and not every one. The sample consists of hundreds of thousands of clones, about 96% of them appearing once. Trimming took 0 bases from V and 7 from J, leaving 7 bases between them. Germline values: CDR1 LNHDA, CDR2 SQIVND (reference sequence). The CDR3 is 13 amino acids. This receptor was obtained from a young woman in good health. The chain links TRBV19 to TRBJ1-5; D uncertain. Material: naive CD4+ T cells sorted from blood. Subset denoted: CD45RA+ positively selected. CDR3 loop: CASSIDERQPQHF. In DNA, the CDR3 is TGTGCCAGTAGTATAGATGAGAGACAGCCCCAGCATTTT.